The 14 T cell receptor beta chains in this list originate from one sample, sequenced in a study of blood T cell dynamics during melanoma immunotherapy. Clones were read by immunoSEQ multiplex PCR, and TCRdb kept only the in-frame ones, dropping some. The repertoire consists of more than 8,500 clones, with 70% to 90% occurring once and the leading ten covering over 8.5%. Time point reported: pre-treatment baseline. The material was blood, obtained from a patient treated with checkpoint blockade. The source is a human donor with melanoma.

This clone was detected once. This chain's CDR3 is CASSGRHGNYEQYF. The CDR3 DNA is TGTGCCAGCAGCGGGAGACACGGGAACTACGAGCAGTACTTC. J is TRBJ2-7 and V is TRBV9; D is possibly TRBD2 (5 bases). The CDR3 runs 14 residues. The germline CDR1 and CDR2 sequences are SGDLS and YYNGEE. The V end lost 3 bases, the J end lost 3 bases, and 13 bases lay between the germline ends. The full variable domain, with the rest looked up from reference TRBV9 and TRBJ2-7, is DSGVTQTPKHLITATGQRVTLRCSPRSGDLSVYWYQQSLDQGLQFLIQYYNGEERAKGNILERFSAQQFPDLHSELNLSSLELGDSALYFCASSGRHGNYEQYFGPGTRLTVT.

By proportion, this clone is hyperexpanded. CDR3 in DNA: TGTGCCAGCAGCATCCGAGGACAGGGGGCCTACGAGCAGTACTTC. This gives the protein CASSIRGQGAYEQYF. The chain is built from TRBV5-4 and TRBJ2-7, with 10 nucleotides matching TRBD1. CDR3 length equals 15 residues. The junction had 6 bases not matched to a gene; V was cut back by 4 bases and J by 2 bases. CDR1 and CDR2 from the germline V gene are SGHNT and YYREEE (reference sequence).

The V and J genes are TRBV5-6 and TRBJ2-1; possible D gene TRBD2, 6 bases. This CDR3 is 17 amino acids long. Germline CDR1 SGHDT, CDR2 YYEEEE. V lost 0 bases, J lost 0 bases, and 13 bases lay in between. The CDR3 sequence is CASSLVAGFSSYNEQFF. The CDR3 nucleotides read TGTGCCAGCAGCTTGGTGGCGGGGTTCTCCTCCTACAATGAGCAGTTCTTC.

The gene calls are TRBV19 and TRBJ1-2, with 7 nucleotides matching TRBD1. The CDR3 consists of 15 residues. Germline CDR1 is LNHDA and CDR2 is SQIVND (reference sequence). Unmatched junction bases numbered 15, after V lost 6 bases and J lost 8 bases. In DNA, the CDR3 is TGTGCCAGTAGGTCCCCCCAGGGGGAAACTGCGGGCTACACCTTC. It translates to CASRSPQGETAGYTF. The variable domain in full, with the rest retrieved from reference TRBV19 and TRBJ1-2, is DGGITQSPKYLFRKEGQNVTLSCEQNLNHDAMYWYRQDPGQGLRLIYYSQIVNDFQKGDIAEGYSVSREKKESFPLTVTSAQKNPTAFYLCASRSPQGETAGYTFGSGTRLTVV.

The chain has TRBV29-1 and TRBJ2-7; D remains ambiguous. Germline V gene sequence: CDR1 SQVTM, CDR2 ANQGSEA. The CDR3 runs to 23 residues. V dropped 4 bases and J dropped 3 bases, with 43 bases sitting between them. CDR3 sequence reads: CSVAPMPPSKTVRGPSLYYEQYF. The CDR3, as DNA: TGCAGCGTTGCCCCCATGCCCCCCTCCAAGACTGTGAGAGGACCGTCACTATACTACGAGCAGTACTTC.

This chain links TRBV15 with TRBJ2-6, with unresolved D. Per the germline V gene, CDR1 is LNHNV and CDR2 is YYDKDF (reference sequence). Trimming cost V 0 bases and J 3 bases, with 6 bases left between them. The CDR3 is 15 amino acids. The CDR3 spells CATSREAGGANVLTF. The DNA of the CDR3 is TGTGCCACCAGCAGAGAGGCAGGTGGGGCCAACGTCCTGACTTTC.

V is TRBV4-1 and J is TRBJ2-3, with D perhaps TRBD1 (6 bases). CDR3 size: 16 residues. V was shortened by 1 base and J by 4 bases, with 15 bases between the two germline ends. Germline V gene lookup returns CDR1 MGHRA and CDR2 YSYEKL. The CDR3 DNA reads as TGCGCCAGCAGCCAAGTTACGAGCCCAGGGGCAGATACGCAGTATTTT. It yields the protein CASSQVTSPGADTQYF.

The chain recombines TRBV9 with TRBJ2-7; D remains ambiguous. The CDR3 sequence is 13 residues long. V was pared by 3 bases and J by 5 bases, with 12 bases between. CDR1 is SGDLS, CDR2 YYNGEE, per germline. Here the CDR3 reads CASSAYEIDEQYF. CDR3 sequence (DNA): TGTGCCAGCAGCGCATACGAGATCGACGAGCAGTACTTC.

The J gene is TRBJ1-1, the V gene TRBV5-4; D remains ambiguous. Per germline, CDR1 SGHNT and CDR2 YYREEE (reference sequence). Trimming stripped 0 bases from V and 0 bases from J, with 6 bases between. This CDR3 region has 14 residues. The DNA of the CDR3 is TGTGCCAGCAGCTTGGACAGCATGAACACTGAAGCTTTCTTT. Protein: CASSLDSMNTEAFF. Drawing the rest from reference TRBV5-4 and TRBJ1-1, the complete variable domain is ETGVTQSPTHLIKTRGQQVTLRCSSQSGHNTVSWYQQALGQGPQFIFQYYREEENGRGNFPPRFSGLQFPNYSSELNVNALELDDSALYLCASSLDSMNTEAFFGQGTRLTVV.

V is TRBV11-3 and J is TRBJ2-6; D is undetermined. Germline CDR1 SGHNT, CDR2 YENEEA. Trimming removed 2 bases at V and 0 bases at J, with 11 bases between. The CDR3 is 17 residues long. This chain's CDR3 is CASSLIWSPSGANVLTF. For the CDR3, the DNA is TGTGCCAGCAGCTTAATTTGGAGTCCCTCTGGGGCCAACGTCCTGACTTTC.

The sample holds a few counts of this clone. The J gene is TRBJ1-1, the V gene TRBV7-9; 8 bases are shared with TRBD1. Germline V CDR1 and CDR2: SEHNR, FQNEAQ (reference sequence). The CDR3 has 14 amino acids. V lost 7 bases to trimming and J lost 7 bases; unmatched junction nucleotides: 11. The CDR3 DNA is TGTGCCAGCATCCGAGCCGTACAGGGGGTTGAAGCTTTCTTT. The encoded protein is CASIRAVQGVEAFF.

In its sample, this clone ranks as large. The chain combines TRBV19 with TRBJ1-3, with D unclear. Between the trimmed V and J ends, which lost 3 bases and 4 bases, there was a span of 13 bases. CDR1 is LNHDA and CDR2 is SQIVND in the germline V gene (reference sequence). This CDR3 contains 15 residues. Written as DNA, the CDR3 is TGTGCCAGTAGTATCGGACCGTTGGAAGGAAACACCATATATTTT. It encodes CASSIGPLEGNTIYF. Full variable domain (remainder filled in from reference TRBV19 and TRBJ1-3): DGGITQSPKYLFRKEGQNVTLSCEQNLNHDAMYWYRQDPGQGLRLIYYSQIVNDFQKGDIAEGYSVSREKKESFPLTVTSAQKNPTAFYLCASSIGPLEGNTIYFGEGSWLTVV.

J is TRBJ2-2 and V is TRBV9; 7 nucleotides match TRBD2. CDR1 is SGDLS, CDR2 YYNGEE, per germline. This CDR3 contains 16 residues. V trimming: 3 bases; J trimming: 4 bases; junction bases outside the gene matches: 9. The CDR3 here is CASSALVASGTGELFF. The DNA of the CDR3 is TGTGCCAGCAGCGCGTTGGTGGCTAGCGGCACCGGGGAGCTGTTTTTT.

CDR3 bases: TGTGCCAGCAGTGGGGGCTCTGGGGCCAACGTCCTGACTTTC. Its translation is CASSGGSGANVLTF. V usage is TRBV11-2 and J usage is TRBJ2-6; tentatively, D is TRBD1 or TRBD2 (5 bases each). Trimming stripped 6 bases from V and 0 bases from J, with 6 bases between. CDR3 length: 14 amino acids. Germline V gene sequence: CDR1 SGHAT, CDR2 FQNNGV.